This TCR beta chain was identified in a study of blood T cells in healthy people across ages. A second roughly 7 to 12 cycle PCR used barcoded and J-beta primers. TCRdb analysed the 5' RACE reads with MiXCR anew, one entry per CDR3 protein. Found here are roughly 900,000 distinct CDR3 sequences, around 48% of them singletons; the top ten hold roughly 13%. Donors ranged from about 6 to 90 years old and were healthy Caucasians in Russia. Sequenced sample: blood. This sequence was found in a man aged 25-40 years in good health.

As DNA, the CDR3 is TGTGCCAGCAGCAGCCGCCACGGGGATGTAAAACTGTTTTTT. Translation: CASSSRHGDVKLFF. The J gene is TRBJ1-4, the V gene TRBV7-2; D is undetermined. The germline CDR1 and CDR2 sequences are SGHTA and FQGNSA. V lost 5 bases and J lost 10, with 17 bases in between. This CDR3 is built from 14 residues.